This T cell receptor (beta chain) originates from a study of blood T cell repertoires in COVID-19. Across the whole study: T cells, B-cell-depleted T cells, or PBMCs provided the cDNA or gDNA that served as material.

The table came from immunoSEQ multiplex PCR; TCRdb's copy has only in-frame clones and leaves some out. Here the sample spans under 400,000 clones, around 91% being singletons. Germline loops: CDR1 SEHNR, CDR2 FQNEAQ (reference sequence). The CDR3 spans 16 residues. V lost 4 bases to trimming and J lost 4 bases; unmatched junction nucleotides: 11. The TCR comes from a man younger than 30 with active or convalescent COVID-19. The chain uses TRBV7-9 and TRBJ2-7; 9 bases line up with TRBD1. Material for sequencing was peripheral blood. For the CDR3, the DNA is TGTGCCAGCAGCTCTCGGGGAGTGACAGGGGGGTACGAGCAGTACTTC. Its protein product is CASSSRGVTGGYEQYF.